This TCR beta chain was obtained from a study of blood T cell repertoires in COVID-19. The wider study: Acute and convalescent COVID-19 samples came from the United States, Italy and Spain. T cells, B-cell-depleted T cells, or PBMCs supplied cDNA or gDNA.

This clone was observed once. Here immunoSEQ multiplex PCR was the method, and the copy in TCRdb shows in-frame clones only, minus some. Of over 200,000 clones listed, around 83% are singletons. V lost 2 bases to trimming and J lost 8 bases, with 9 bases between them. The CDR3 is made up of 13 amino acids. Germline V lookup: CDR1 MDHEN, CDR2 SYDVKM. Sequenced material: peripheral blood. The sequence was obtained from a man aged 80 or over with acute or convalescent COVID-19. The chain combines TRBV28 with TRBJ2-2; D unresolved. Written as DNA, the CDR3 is TGTGCCAGCAGTTTAGAGGTATTGGGGGAGCTGTTTTTT. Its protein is CASSLEVLGELFF.